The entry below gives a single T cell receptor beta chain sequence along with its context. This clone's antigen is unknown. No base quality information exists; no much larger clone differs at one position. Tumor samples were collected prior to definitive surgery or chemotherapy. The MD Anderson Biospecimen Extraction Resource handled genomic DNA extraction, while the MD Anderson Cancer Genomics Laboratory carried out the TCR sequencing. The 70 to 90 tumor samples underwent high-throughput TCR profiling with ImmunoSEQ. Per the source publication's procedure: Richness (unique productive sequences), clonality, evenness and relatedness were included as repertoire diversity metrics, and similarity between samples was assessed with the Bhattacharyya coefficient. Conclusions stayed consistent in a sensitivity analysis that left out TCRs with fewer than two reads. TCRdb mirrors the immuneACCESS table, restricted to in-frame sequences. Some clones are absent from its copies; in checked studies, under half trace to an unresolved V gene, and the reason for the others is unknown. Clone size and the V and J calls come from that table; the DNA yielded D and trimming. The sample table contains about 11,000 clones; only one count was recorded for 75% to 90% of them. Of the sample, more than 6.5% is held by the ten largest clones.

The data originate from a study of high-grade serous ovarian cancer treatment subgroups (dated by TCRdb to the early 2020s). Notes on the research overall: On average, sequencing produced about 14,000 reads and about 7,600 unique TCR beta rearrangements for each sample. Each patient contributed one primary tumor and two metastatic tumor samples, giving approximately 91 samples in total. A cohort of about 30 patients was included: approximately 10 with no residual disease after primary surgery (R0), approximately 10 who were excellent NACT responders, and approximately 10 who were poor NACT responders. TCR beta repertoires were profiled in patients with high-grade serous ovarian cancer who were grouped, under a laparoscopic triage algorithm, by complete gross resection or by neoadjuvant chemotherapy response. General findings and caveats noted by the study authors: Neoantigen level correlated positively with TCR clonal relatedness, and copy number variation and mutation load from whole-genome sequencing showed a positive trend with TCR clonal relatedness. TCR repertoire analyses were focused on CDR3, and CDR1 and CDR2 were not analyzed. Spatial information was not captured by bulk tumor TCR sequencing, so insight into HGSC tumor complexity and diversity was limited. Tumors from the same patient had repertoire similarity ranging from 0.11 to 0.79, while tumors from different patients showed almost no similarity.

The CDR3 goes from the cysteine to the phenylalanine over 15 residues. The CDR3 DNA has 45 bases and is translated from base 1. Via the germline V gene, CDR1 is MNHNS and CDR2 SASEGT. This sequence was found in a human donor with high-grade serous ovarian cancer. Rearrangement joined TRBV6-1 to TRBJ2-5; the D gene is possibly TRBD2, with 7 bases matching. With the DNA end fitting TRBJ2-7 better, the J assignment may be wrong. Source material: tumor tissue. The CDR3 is CASSDRGAAVYEQYF. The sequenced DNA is TGTGCCAGCAGTGATCGGGGGGCGGCAGTGTACGAGCAGTACTTC.